Listed below are T cell receptor beta chains from one sample, sequenced in a study of T cell changes during pregnancy in multiple sclerosis. Generated by immunoSEQ multiplex PCR, the TCRdb table keeps only in-frame clones and is missing some. The table includes approximately 26,000 clones, 85% to 90% detected once. The sample consisted of CD4+ T cells from peripheral blood mononuclear cells, taken in the second trimester of pregnancy. Receptor source: a female donor with multiple sclerosis, enrolled in a pregnancy study. CDR3s include the opening cysteine and the closing phenylalanine or tryptophan. Fields, in order: J gene, D gene, clone size, V gene, CDR3 protein, CDR3 DNA. D genes are given only for firm matches. Rows may omit the clone size; those that give it use once, few, many or a size class.

TRBJ2-5 | TRBD2 | - | TRBV2 | CASSVRLAGGETQYF | TGTGCCAGCAGTGTAAGACTAGCGGGGGGGGAGACCCAGTACTTC
TRBJ2-7 | TRBD2 | - | TRBV9 | CASSPWASGVVYEQYF | TGTGCCAGCAGCCCATGGGCTAGCGGGGTAGTCTACGAGCAGTACTTC
TRBJ1-5 | - | - | TRBV7-2 | CASSYYSNQPQHF | TGTGCCAGCAGTTACTATAGCAATCAGCCCCAGCATTTT
TRBJ1-1 | - | - | TRBV7-3 | CASSLMRGLNTEAFF | TGTGCCAGCAGCTTAATGCGGGGGTTGAACACTGAAGCTTTCTTT
TRBJ2-5 | - | once | TRBV28 | CASKPGQETQYF | TGTGCCAGCAAGCCAGGCCAAGAGACCCAGTACTTC
TRBJ2-1 | - | - | TRBV10-3 | CAISPTAGDYNEQFF | TGTGCCATCAGCCCGACGGCCGGGGACTACAATGAGCAGTTCTTC
TRBJ2-7 | TRBD1 | - | TRBV30 | CAWGIMSRDRGHYEQYF | TGTGCCTGGGGGATCATGTCCCGGGACAGGGGTCATTACGAGCAGTACTTC
TRBJ2-7 | TRBD2 | once | TRBV28 | CASTFSGGNEQYF | TGTGCCAGCACCTTTAGCGGGGGCAACGAGCAGTACTTC
TRBJ1-5 | - | - | TRBV28 | CASSSGIRQPQHF | TGTGCCAGCAGTTCAGGGATTCGGCAGCCCCAGCATTTT
TRBJ2-1 | TRBD2 | - | TRBV19 | CASSIHSAGGYNEQFF | TGTGCCAGTAGTATACATTCAGCGGGGGGGTATAATGAGCAGTTCTTC
TRBJ2-3 | - | - | TRBV7-6 | CASSSLPGERQYF | TGTGCCAGCAGCTCCCTCCCGGGGGAAAGGCAGTATTTT
TRBJ1-3 | - | - | TRBV6-1 | CAISQGSSSGNTIYF | TGTGCCATTTCCCAGGGGAGTAGTTCTGGAAACACCATATATTTT
TRBJ1-2 | - | - | TRBV19 | CASGEASPGGGYTF | TGTGCCAGTGGGGAAGCCTCCCCGGGGGGGGGCTACACCTTC
TRBJ2-1 | TRBD2 | - | TRBV7-3 | CASSLTAGGGEQFF | TGTGCCAGCAGCTTAACGGCGGGGGGGGGTGAGCAGTTCTTC
TRBJ1-1 | - | few | TRBV7-2 | CASSPYDRTNTEAFF | TGTGCCAGCAGCCCCTACGACAGGACGAACACTGAAGCTTTCTTT
TRBJ1-2 | - | - | TRBV2 | CASRAGVVVGYTF | TGTGCCAGCAGGGCAGGGGTCGTGGTCGGCTACACCTTC
TRBJ1-1 | - | - | TRBV6-5 | CASSSRGRNTEAFF | TGTGCCAGCAGTTCGCGGGGGAGGAACACTGAAGCTTTCTTT
TRBJ2-1 | - | - | TRBV5-1 | CASSPGLRGYNEQFF | TGCGCCAGCAGCCCGGGACTCCGCGGCTACAATGAGCAGTTCTTC
TRBJ1-2 | TRBD1 | - | TRBV5-1 | CASSSGQGDGYTF | TGCGCCAGCAGCTCTGGACAGGGGGATGGCTACACCTTC
TRBJ1-4 | - | - | TRBV5-1 | CASSLLSGSNEKLFF | TGCGCCAGCAGCTTGCTTTCCGGGAGTAATGAAAAACTGTTTTTT
TRBJ2-1 | TRBD2 | - | TRBV4-1 | CASSRETLAVNYNEQFF | TGCGCCAGCAGCCGAGAGACACTAGCGGTTAATTACAATGAGCAGTTCTTC
TRBJ1-2 | - | few | TRBV10-2 | CASSGTVDGYTF | TGCGCCAGCTCTGGTACTGTAGATGGCTACACCTTC
TRBJ2-7 | TRBD2 | - | TRBV18 | CASSPELAASYEQYF | TGTGCCAGCTCACCTGAACTAGCGGCCTCCTACGAGCAGTACTTC
TRBJ2-2 | - | - | TRBV6-1 | CASSVLLGAKSSTGELFF | TGTGCCAGCAGTGTTCTCTTGGGGGCGAAGTCGAGCACCGGGGAGCTGTTTTTT
TRBJ1-2 | - | - | TRBV7-9 | CASSHPGAHNYGYTF | TGTGCCAGCAGTCACCCAGGGGCCCATAACTATGGCTACACCTTC
TRBJ1-5 | TRBD1 | - | TRBV28 | CASSSQGAGGNQPQHF | TGTGCCAGCAGTTCGCAGGGGGCGGGCGGGAATCAGCCCCAGCATTTT
TRBJ2-1 | TRBD2 | - | TRBV29-1 | CSAEGLAGAASYNEQFF | TGCAGCGCTGAGGGACTAGCGGGGGCTGCCTCCTACAATGAGCAGTTCTTC
TRBJ1-1 | TRBD1 | - | TRBV7-9 | CASSFQSGGYTEAFF | TGTGCCAGCAGTTTCCAGTCAGGGGGTTACACTGAAGCTTTCTTT
TRBJ2-3 | - | - | TRBV4-3 | CASSQDRLVGTQYF | TGCGCCAGCAGCCAAGATAGACTAGTAGGGACGCAGTATTTT
TRBJ2-5 | - | - | TRBV29-1 | CSVRRETQYF | TGCAGCGTTCGGAGAGAGACCCAGTACTTC
TRBJ2-1 | TRBD1 | - | TRBV2 | CASTSVFRGRLNEQFF | TGTGCCAGCACATCGGTTTTCAGGGGGCGGTTGAATGAGCAGTTCTTC
TRBJ1-1 | TRBD1 | - | TRBV5-1 | CASSSGDRDLNEAFF | TGCGCCAGCAGCTCCGGGGACAGGGATCTAAATGAAGCTTTCTTT
TRBJ1-4 | TRBD1 | - | TRBV19 | CASVQGADEKLFF | TGTGCCAGTGTTCAGGGGGCGGATGAAAAACTGTTTTTT
TRBJ1-5 | - | - | TRBV5-6 | CASRGPTGYWQPQHF | TGTGCCAGCAGAGGGCCTACAGGGTATTGGCAGCCCCAGCATTTT
TRBJ2-5 | TRBD1 | - | TRBV7-9 | CASSSTGGETQYF | TGTGCCAGCAGCTCGACAGGGGGGGAGACCCAGTACTTC
TRBJ2-3 | TRBD2 | once | TRBV4-3 | CASSQDQTSGGATDTQYF | TGCGCCAGCAGCCAAGATCAAACTAGCGGGGGGGCCACAGATACGCAGTATTTT
TRBJ2-2 | - | once | TRBV7-2 | CASSLAGTTTGELFF | TGTGCCAGCAGCTTAGCGGGGACAACCACCGGGGAGCTGTTTTTT
TRBJ2-2 | TRBD1 | - | TRBV5-1 | CASRKYPQDRGYTGELFF | TGCGCCAGCCGAAAATACCCCCAGGACAGGGGTTACACCGGGGAGCTGTTTTTT
TRBJ1-2 | TRBD1 | - | TRBV29-1 | CSVGRGAGYTF | TGCAGCGTTGGCAGGGGGGCTGGCTACACCTTC
TRBJ2-5 | - | - | TRBV13 | CASSLGPQETQYF | TGTGCCAGCAGCTTAGGCCCGCAAGAGACCCAGTACTTC
TRBJ2-5 | - | - | TRBV9 | CASSVGVGLQETQYF | TGTGCCAGCAGCGTAGGAGTGGGGCTCCAAGAGACCCAGTACTTC
TRBJ1-2 | TRBD1 | - | TRBV29-1 | CSATGQGDYGYTF | TGCAGCGCCACGGGACAGGGGGACTATGGCTACACCTTC
TRBJ2-3 | TRBD2 | - | TRBV7-9 | CASSFGGGASDTQYF | TGTGCCAGCAGCTTTGGCGGGGGGGCCTCAGATACGCAGTATTTT
TRBJ2-2 | - | - | TRBV4-1 | CASSRQGPGELFF | TGCGCCAGCAGCCGCCAGGGCCCCGGGGAGCTGTTTTTT
TRBJ2-7 | TRBD1 | once | TRBV10-1 | CASSGTGSYEQYF | TGCGCCAGCAGTGGGACAGGGTCCTACGAGCAGTACTTC
TRBJ1-5 | TRBD1 | - | TRBV16 | CASSQSGQGSNQPQHF | TGTGCCAGCAGCCAATCCGGACAGGGTAGCAATCAGCCCCAGCATTTT
TRBJ1-2 | TRBD1 | - | TRBV5-1 | CASSLTAGTGGGYTF | TGCGCCAGCAGCCTTACCGCCGGGACAGGGGGTGGCTACACCTTC
TRBJ2-4 | TRBD1 | once | TRBV4-3 | CASSQDIRTGGQNIQYF | TGCGCCAGCAGCCAAGATATCCGGACAGGTGGTCAAAACATTCAGTACTTC
TRBJ1-1 | - | - | TRBV7-9 | CASSSAGLGTTEAFF | TGTGCCAGCAGCTCCGCCGGACTGGGAACAACTGAAGCTTTCTTT
TRBJ1-1 | TRBD1 | - | TRBV5-8 | CASSLDGGQRGTEAFF | TGTGCCAGCAGCTTGGATGGGGGACAGCGCGGCACTGAAGCTTTCTTT